The 13 T cell receptor beta chains reported below all come from one sample, sequenced in a study of Ad26.COV2.S vaccination and SARS-CoV-2 variants. Data came from immunoSEQ multiplex PCR; TCRdb stores just in-frame clones and leaves some out. Of hundreds of thousands of clones in the sample, about 85% are singletons; the top ten hold around 6.4%. Treatment defined: around 19 received Ad26.COV2.S at low or high dose, single or two shots; roughly 5 received placebo; per-sample allocation not given. Day 63 after the first vaccine or placebo injection was the time point for sampling. This specimen consisted of peripheral blood, obtained in a trial of Ad26.COV2.S vaccine versus placebo. These receptors all come from a person aged 18-60 years who received the Ad26.COV2.S COVID-19 vaccine or a placebo.

As to this clone: Other DNA variants within this sample encode the same CDR3. The chain links TRBV30 to TRBJ1-5; D remains unclear. The CDR3 totals 12 residues. V was shortened by 5 bases and J by 0 bases, with 5 bases between the two germline ends. The germline gives CDR1 GTSNPN, CDR2 SVGIG (reference sequence). DNA for the CDR3: TGTGCCTGGGGATATAGCAATCAGCCCCAGCATTTT. Amino acid sequence: CAWGYSNQPQHF.

The rearrangement joins TRBV3-1 (or the pseudogene TRBV3-2) to TRBJ1-1; TRBD1 agrees at 9 bases. CDR1 and CDR2 from the germline V gene are LGHDT and YNNKEL (reference sequence). V lost 1 base, J lost 8 bases, and 2 bases stayed unmatched. This CDR3 is 13 amino acids long. CDR3 DNA sequence: TGTGCCAGCAGCCAAGTAGGGACAGGGGAAGCTTTCTTT. This gives the protein CASSQVGTGEAFF.

This clone was counted between two and nine times. The chain carries TRBV28 and TRBJ1-5; D unresolved. Germline-derived CDR1 and CDR2 are MDHEN and SYDVKM. The CDR3 is 14 amino acids. The germline V and J ends were trimmed by 6 bases and 4 bases, with 13 bases remaining between them. The CDR3 spells CASRLGQMNQPQHF. In DNA, the CDR3 is TGTGCCAGCAGATTAGGGCAGATGAATCAGCCCCAGCATTTT.

The chain links TRBV11-3 to TRBJ2-2; 7 positions match TRBD2. The ends lost 3 bases at V and 1 base at J; junction bases unmatched: 2. Germline V gives CDR1 SGHNT, CDR2 YENEEA. This CDR3 region has 15 residues. The CDR3 loop is CASSFIAGNTGELFF. DNA for the CDR3: TGTGCCAGCAGCTTCATAGCGGGGAACACCGGGGAGCTGTTTTTT.

The chain employs TRBV27 and TRBJ2-7; 11 bases fit TRBD2. CDR1 MNHEY and CDR2 SMNVEV come from the germline V gene (reference sequence). The J segment lost 0 bases and the V segment lost 4 bases, leaving 5 bases of the junction unmatched. This CDR3 has 16 amino acids. The CDR3 DNA is TGTGCCAGCAGTTCGGGACTAGCGGCCAACTCCTACGAGCAGTACTTC. It is translated as CASSSGLAANSYEQYF.

The rearrangement links TRBV4-2 to TRBJ2-3; 13 nucleotides line up with TRBD2. V lost 2 bases, J lost 2 bases, and 4 bases stayed unmatched. Germline V gene sequence: CDR1 LGHNA, CDR2 YNFKEQ. The CDR3 totals 17 residues. CDR3 protein: CASSQPGLAGNTDTQYF. DNA of the CDR3: TGTGCCAGCAGCCAACCGGGACTAGCGGGAAACACAGATACGCAGTATTTT.

A few counts support this clone. The genes are TRBV7-2 and TRBJ1-5; D remains unclear. V dropped 1 base and J dropped 2 bases, with 9 bases sitting between them. Germline CDR1 SGHTA, CDR2 FQGNSA. The CDR3 length is 15 residues. CDR3 nucleotides: TGTGCCAGCAGCTTAGTGGGCTTCGGCAATCAGCCCCAGCATTTT. Translated, it gives CASSLVGFGNQPQHF.

A note on this clone: The sample holds other DNA sequences that translate to the same CDR3. The gene calls are TRBV6-2 or TRBV6-3 and TRBJ2-7, with D possibly being TRBD1 (6 bases). There are 15 residues in the CDR3. Looked up from germline, CDR1 is MNHEY and CDR2 is SVGEGT. Trimming took off 1 base at V and 2 bases at J, with 12 bases between the two ends. This CDR3 reads CASSYYRDRAYEQYF. CDR3 bases: TGTGCCAGCAGTTACTACAGGGACCGAGCCTACGAGCAGTACTTC.

This clone was counted a single time. The chain uses TRBV7-3 and TRBJ2-1; D remains ambiguous. The V and J ends lost 4 bases and 0 bases respectively, with 13 bases between them. The length of the CDR3 is 16 residues. CDR1 and CDR2 (germline): SGHTA, FQGTGA. The CDR3 bases are TGTGCCAGCAGCTCAATCGGGCCCAGCTCCTACAATGAGCAGTTCTTC. Translation: CASSSIGPSSYNEQFF. The variable domain in full, completed from reference TRBV7-3 and TRBJ2-1, reads GAGVSQTPSNKVTEKGKYVELRCDPISGHTALYWYRQSLGQGPEFLIYFQGTGAADDSGLPNDRFFAVRPEGSVSTLKIQRTERGDSAVYLCASSSIGPSSYNEQFFGPGTRLTVL.

The gene calls are TRBV2 and TRBJ1-2; D unresolved. The V end was cut by 7 bases, the J end by 5 bases, with 8 bases between. This CDR3 spans 11 amino acids. CDR1 SNHLY and CDR2 FYNNEI come from the germline V gene. The CDR3 region is CASTAEYGYTF. The DNA of the CDR3 is TGTGCCAGCACGGCGGAATATGGCTACACCTTC.

This chain joins TRBV9 and TRBJ2-1, with 8 nucleotides matching TRBD1. Germline values: CDR1 SGDLS, CDR2 YYNGEE. The CDR3 totals 16 residues. Germline trimming cut 0 bases from V and 6 bases from J; bases unmatched to any gene: 8. The DNA of the CDR3 is TGTGCCAGCAGCGTAGCTACCCAGGGGGCTATCAATGAGCAGTTCTTC. Encoded protein: CASSVATQGAINEQFF.

The V gene is TRBV7-3, the J gene TRBJ1-1, with a possible D match to TRBD1 (6 bases). Germline values: CDR1 SGHTA, CDR2 FQGTGA. V was trimmed by 4 bases and J by 8 bases, leaving 17 bases between them. The CDR3 runs to 14 residues. The CDR3 spells CASSSVGGGHEAFF. In DNA, the CDR3 is TGTGCCAGCAGCTCTGTGGGTGGGGGGCACGAAGCTTTCTTT.

The genes are TRBV25-1 and TRBJ2-5; 7 nucleotides align to TRBD1. The germline CDR1 and CDR2 sequences are MGHDK and SYGVNS. This CDR3 spans 11 amino acids. The J segment lost 9 bases and the V segment lost 3 bases, leaving 1 base of the junction unmatched. DNA for the CDR3: TGTGCCAGCAGTGACCAGGGGGCCCAGTACTTC. Its translation is CASSDQGAQYF.